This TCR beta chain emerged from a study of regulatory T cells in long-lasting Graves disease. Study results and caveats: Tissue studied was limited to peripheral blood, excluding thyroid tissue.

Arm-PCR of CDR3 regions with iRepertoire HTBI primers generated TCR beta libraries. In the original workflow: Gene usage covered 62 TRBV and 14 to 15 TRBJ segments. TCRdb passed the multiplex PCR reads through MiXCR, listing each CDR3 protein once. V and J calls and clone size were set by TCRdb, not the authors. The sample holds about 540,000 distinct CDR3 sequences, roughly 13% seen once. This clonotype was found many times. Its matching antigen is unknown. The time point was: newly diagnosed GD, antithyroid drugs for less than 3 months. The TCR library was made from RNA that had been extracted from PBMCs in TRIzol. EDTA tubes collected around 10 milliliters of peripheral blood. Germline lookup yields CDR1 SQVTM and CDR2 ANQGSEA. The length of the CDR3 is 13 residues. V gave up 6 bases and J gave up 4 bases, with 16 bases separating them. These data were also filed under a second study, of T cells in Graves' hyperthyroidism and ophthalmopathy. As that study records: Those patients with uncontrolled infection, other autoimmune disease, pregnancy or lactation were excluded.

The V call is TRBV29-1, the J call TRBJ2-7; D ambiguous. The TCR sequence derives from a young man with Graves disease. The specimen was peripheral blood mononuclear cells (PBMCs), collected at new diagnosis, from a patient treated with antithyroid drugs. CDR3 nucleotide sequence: TGCAGCGTGTCACAGCAAAACCGTTACGAGCAGTACTTC. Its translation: CSVSQQNRYEQYF.